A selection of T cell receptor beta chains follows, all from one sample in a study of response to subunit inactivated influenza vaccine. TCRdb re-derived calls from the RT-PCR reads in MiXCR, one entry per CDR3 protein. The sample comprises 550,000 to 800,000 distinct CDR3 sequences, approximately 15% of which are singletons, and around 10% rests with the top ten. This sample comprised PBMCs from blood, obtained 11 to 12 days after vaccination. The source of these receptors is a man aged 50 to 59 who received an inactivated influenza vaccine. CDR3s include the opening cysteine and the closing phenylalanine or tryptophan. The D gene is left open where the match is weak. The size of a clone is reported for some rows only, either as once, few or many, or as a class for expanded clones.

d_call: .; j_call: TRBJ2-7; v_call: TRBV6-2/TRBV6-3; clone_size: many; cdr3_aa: CASSPSGFEQYF; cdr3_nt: TGTGCCAGCAGCCCCTCTGGTTTCGAGCAGTACTTC
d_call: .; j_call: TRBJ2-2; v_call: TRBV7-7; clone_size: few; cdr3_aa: CASSHGQPRTGELFF; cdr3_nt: TGTGCCAGCAGCCATGGACAGCCCCGGACCGGGGAGCTGTTTTTT
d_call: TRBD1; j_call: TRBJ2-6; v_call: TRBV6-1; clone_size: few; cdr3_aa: CASTGQGALGANVLTF; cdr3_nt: TGTGCCAGCACTGGACAGGGGGCCTTGGGGGCCAACGTCCTGACTTTC
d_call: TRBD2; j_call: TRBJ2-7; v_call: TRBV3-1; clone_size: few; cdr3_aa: CASSQGGRDEQYF; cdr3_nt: TGTGCCAGCAGCCAAGGAGGGAGGGACGAGCAGTACTTC
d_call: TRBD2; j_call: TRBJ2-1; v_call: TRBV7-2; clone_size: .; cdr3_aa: CASIPGSSGSGEQFF; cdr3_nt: TGTGCCAGCATCCCGGGGTCTAGCGGGAGTGGTGAGCAGTTCTTC
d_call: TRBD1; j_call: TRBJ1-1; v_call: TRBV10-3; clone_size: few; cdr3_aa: CAISGTGTGVTEAFF; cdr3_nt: TGTGCCATCAGTGGGACCGGGACAGGGGTCACTGAAGCTTTCTTT
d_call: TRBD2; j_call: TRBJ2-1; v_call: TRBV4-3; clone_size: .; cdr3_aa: CASSLGLAGGLADEQFF; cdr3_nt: TGCGCCAGCAGCCTAGGACTAGCGGGGGGCTTGGCCGATGAGCAGTTCTTC
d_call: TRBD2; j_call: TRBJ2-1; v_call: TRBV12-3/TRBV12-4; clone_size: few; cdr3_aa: CASSFLGLAGEFF; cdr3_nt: TGTGCCAGCAGTTTCTTGGGACTAGCGGGGGAGTTCTTC
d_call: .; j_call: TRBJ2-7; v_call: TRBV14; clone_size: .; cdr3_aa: CASSQNSYYEQYF; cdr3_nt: TGTGCCAGCAGCCAAAACTCTTACTACGAGCAGTACTTC
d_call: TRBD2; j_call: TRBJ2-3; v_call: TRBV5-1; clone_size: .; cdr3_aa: CASSLASTSGTDTQYF; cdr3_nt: TGCGCCAGCAGCTTGGCCTCGACTAGCGGGACTGATACGCAGTATTTT
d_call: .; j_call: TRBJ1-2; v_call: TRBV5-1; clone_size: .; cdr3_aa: CASSYKEPNYGYTF; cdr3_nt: TGCGCCAGCAGCTATAAAGAACCTAACTATGGCTACACCTTC
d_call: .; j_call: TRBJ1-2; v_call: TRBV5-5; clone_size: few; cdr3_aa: CASSLAGTQPGGYTF; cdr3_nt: TGTGCCAGCAGCTTGGCCGGGACGCAGCCAGGGGGCTACACCTTC
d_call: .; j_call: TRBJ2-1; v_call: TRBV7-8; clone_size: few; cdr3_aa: CASTYRDNEQFF; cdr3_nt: TGTGCCAGCACGTACCGGGACAATGAGCAGTTCTTC
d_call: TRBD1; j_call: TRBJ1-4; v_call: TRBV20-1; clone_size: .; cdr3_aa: CSANSLGQGREKLFF; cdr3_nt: TGCAGTGCTAACTCTTTGGGACAGGGTCGGGAAAAACTGTTTTTT
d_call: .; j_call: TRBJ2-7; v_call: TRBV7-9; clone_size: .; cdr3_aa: CASSFAESYEQYF; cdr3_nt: TGTGCCAGCAGCTTTGCAGAATCCTACGAGCAGTACTTC
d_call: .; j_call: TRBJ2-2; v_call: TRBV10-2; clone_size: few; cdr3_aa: CASSESRAVNTGELFF; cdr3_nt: TGCGCCAGCAGTGAGTCTAGAGCAGTTAACACCGGGGAGCTGTTTTTT
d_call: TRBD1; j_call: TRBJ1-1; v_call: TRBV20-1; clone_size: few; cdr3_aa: CSAPQTGGTEAFF; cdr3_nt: TGCAGTGCTCCTCAGACAGGGGGGACTGAAGCTTTCTTT
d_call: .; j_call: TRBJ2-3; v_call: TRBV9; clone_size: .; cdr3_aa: CASSVADGASTDTQYF; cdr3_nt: TGTGCCAGCAGCGTAGCGGACGGGGCTAGCACAGATACGCAGTATTTT
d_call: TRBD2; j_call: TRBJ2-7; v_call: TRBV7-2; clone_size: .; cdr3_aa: CASSSGLAGNPYEQYF; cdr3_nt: TGTGCCAGCAGCTCGGGACTAGCGGGAAACCCCTACGAGCAGTACTTC
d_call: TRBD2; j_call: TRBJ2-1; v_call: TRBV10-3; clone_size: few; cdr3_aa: CAISEPRQTGPWREGSDEQFF; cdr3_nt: TGTGCCATCAGTGAGCCCCGACAGACTGGGCCTTGGCGGGAGGGAAGCGATGAGCAGTTCTTC
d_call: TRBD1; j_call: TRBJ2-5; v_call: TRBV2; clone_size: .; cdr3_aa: CASTPNPGQGLETQYF; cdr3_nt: TGTGCCAGCACCCCAAATCCAGGACAGGGGTTGGAGACCCAGTACTTC
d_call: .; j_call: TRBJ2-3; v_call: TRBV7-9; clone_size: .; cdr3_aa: CASSLGAPLGGTDTQYF; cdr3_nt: TGTGCCAGCAGCTTAGGGGCCCCCCTTGGTGGCACAGATACGCAGTATTTT
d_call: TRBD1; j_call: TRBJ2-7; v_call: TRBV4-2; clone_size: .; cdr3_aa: CASSDTDRASYEQYF; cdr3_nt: TGTGCCAGCAGCGATACCGACAGGGCATCCTACGAGCAGTACTTC
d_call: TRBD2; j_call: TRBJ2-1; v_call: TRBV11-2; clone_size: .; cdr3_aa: CASSFPLSSGRATKRLNEQFF; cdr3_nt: TGTGCCAGCAGCTTCCCACTTTCTAGCGGGAGGGCAACCAAAAGACTAAATGAGCAGTTCTTC
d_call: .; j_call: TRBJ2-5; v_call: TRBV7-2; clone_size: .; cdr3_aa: CASSVTGAGETQYF; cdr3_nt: TGTGCCAGCAGCGTAACAGGGGCGGGGGAGACCCAGTACTTC
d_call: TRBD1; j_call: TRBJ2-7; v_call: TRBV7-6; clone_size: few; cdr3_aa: CASSRYAGTGYEQYF; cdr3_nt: TGTGCCAGCAGCCGTTATGCCGGGACAGGGTACGAGCAGTACTTC
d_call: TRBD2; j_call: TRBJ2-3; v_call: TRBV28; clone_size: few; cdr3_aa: CASSSMGLAGGADTQYF; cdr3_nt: TGTGCCAGCAGTTCCATGGGACTAGCGGGAGGCGCAGATACGCAGTATTTT
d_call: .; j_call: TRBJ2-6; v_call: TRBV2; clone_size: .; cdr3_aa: CASSRPESSGANVLTF; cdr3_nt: TGTGCCAGCAGTCGTCCAGAGAGCTCTGGGGCCAACGTCCTGACTTTC
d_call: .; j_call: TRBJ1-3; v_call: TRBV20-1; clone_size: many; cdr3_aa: CSARDVGSFAGNTIYF; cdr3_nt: TGCAGTGCTAGAGATGTGGGAAGCTTCGCAGGAAACACCATATATTTT
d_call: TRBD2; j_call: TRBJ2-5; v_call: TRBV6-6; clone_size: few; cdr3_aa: CASNPSGRETQYF; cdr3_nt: TGTGCCAGCAATCCTAGCGGGCGAGAGACCCAGTACTTC
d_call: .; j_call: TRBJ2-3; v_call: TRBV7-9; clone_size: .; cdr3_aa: CASSLAAGKYF; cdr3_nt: TGTGCCAGCAGCTTAGCGGCAGGGAAGTATTTT
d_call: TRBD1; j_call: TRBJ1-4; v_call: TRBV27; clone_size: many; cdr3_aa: CASSLYGTGGFGRYATNEKLFF; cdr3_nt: TGTGCCAGCAGTTTATACGGGACAGGGGGCTTTGGACGTTACGCAACTAATGAAAAACTGTTTTTT
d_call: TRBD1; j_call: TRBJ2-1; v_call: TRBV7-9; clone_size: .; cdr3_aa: CASSTGQGAPFF; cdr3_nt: TGTGCCAGCAGCACCGGACAGGGGGCGCCGTTCTTC
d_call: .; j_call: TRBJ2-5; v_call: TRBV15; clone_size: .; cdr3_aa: CATRTAELGDSQYF; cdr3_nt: TGTGCCACCAGGACAGCGGAGCTTGGAGATTCCCAGTACTTC
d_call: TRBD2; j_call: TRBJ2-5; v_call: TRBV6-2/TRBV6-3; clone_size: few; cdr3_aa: CASSRGGETQYF; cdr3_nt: TGTGCCAGCAGTCGGGGGGGGGAGACCCAGTACTTC
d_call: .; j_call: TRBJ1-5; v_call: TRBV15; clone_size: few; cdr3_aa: CATSYETDQPQHF; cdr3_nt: TGTGCCACCAGCTATGAGACAGATCAGCCCCAGCATTTT
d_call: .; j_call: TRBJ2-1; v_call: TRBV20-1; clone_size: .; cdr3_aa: CSASPRGPYNEQFF; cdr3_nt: TGCAGTGCTAGCCCGAGAGGGCCCTACAATGAGCAGTTCTTC
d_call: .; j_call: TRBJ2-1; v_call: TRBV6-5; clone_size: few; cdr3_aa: CASSYSTRGWNEQFF; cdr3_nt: TGTGCCAGCAGTTACTCGACCAGGGGATGGAATGAGCAGTTCTTC
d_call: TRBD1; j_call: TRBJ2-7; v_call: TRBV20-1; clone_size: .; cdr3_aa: CSAMDPGQGSYEQYF; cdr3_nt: TGCAGTGCTATGGACCCGGGACAGGGTTCCTACGAGCAGTACTTC
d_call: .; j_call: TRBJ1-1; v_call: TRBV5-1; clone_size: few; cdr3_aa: CASSSTVALTREAFF; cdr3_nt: TGCGCCAGCAGCTCTACAGTGGCCTTGACCCGTGAAGCTTTCTTT
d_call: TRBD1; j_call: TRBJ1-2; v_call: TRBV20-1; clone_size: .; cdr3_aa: CSARDLRGGWDGYTF; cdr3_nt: TGCAGTGCTAGAGATCTCAGGGGGGGCTGGGATGGCTACACCTTC
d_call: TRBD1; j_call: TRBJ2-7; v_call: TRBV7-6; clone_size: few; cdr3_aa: CASSLAGTGDEQYF; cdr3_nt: TGTGCCAGCAGCTTAGCTGGGACAGGGGACGAGCAGTACTTC
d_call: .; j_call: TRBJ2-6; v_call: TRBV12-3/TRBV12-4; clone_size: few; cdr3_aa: CASAYRANVLTF; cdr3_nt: TGTGCCTCCGCTTATCGGGCCAACGTCCTGACTTTC
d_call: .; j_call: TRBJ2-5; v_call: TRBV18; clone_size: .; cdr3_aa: CASSRENQETQYF; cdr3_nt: TGTGCCAGCTCCCGAGAGAACCAAGAGACCCAGTACTTC
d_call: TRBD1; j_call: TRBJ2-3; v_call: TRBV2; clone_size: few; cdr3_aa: CASSGPAGQGAPDTQYF; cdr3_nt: TGTGCCAGCAGTGGGCCGGCGGGACAGGGGGCCCCAGATACGCAGTATTTT
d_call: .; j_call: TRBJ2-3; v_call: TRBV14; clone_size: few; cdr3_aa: CASSQAGAQYIDTQYF; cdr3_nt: TGTGCCAGCAGCCAAGCGGGGGCGCAGTACATAGATACGCAGTATTTT
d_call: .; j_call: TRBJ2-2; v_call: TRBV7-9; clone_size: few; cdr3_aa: CASSLVLESGELFF; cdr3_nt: TGTGCCAGCAGCTTAGTGCTAGAATCTGGGGAGCTGTTTTTT
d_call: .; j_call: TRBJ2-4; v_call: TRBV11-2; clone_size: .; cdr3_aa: CASSLGSAVPGSAKNIQYF; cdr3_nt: TGTGCCAGCAGCTTAGGGAGCGCAGTTCCAGGTTCGGCCAAAAACATTCAGTACTTC
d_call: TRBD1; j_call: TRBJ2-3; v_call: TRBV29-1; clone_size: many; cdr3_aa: CSVLWTGGITDTQYF; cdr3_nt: TGCAGCGTTCTCTGGACAGGAGGCATTACAGATACGCAGTATTTT
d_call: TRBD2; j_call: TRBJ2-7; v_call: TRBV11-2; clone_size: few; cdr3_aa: CASSVKGLAGGRSYEQYF; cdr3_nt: TGTGCCAGCAGCGTAAAGGGCCTAGCGGGAGGACGCTCCTACGAGCAGTACTTC
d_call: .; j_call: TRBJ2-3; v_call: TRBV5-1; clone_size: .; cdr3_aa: CASIPPGKTNSTDTQYF; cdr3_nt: TGCGCCAGCATCCCTCCGGGAAAGACTAACAGCACAGATACGCAGTATTTT
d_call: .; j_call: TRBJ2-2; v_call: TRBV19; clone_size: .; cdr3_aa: CASSFGTTHTGELFF; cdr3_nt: TGTGCCAGTAGTTTCGGGACAACTCACACCGGGGAGCTGTTTTTT
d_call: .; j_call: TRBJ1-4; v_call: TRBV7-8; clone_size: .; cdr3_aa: CASSSLDRGREKLFF; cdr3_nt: TGTGCCAGCAGCTCTCTGGACCGGGGGCGAGAAAAACTGTTTTTT